In its sample, the clone carrying this TCR beta chain was seen a few times. This sample stems from a study of blood T cell repertoires in COVID-19. The wider study: The United States, Italy and Spain supplied acute and convalescent COVID-19 samples. Sample material is recorded as cDNA or gDNA derived from T cells, B-cell-depleted T cells, or PBMCs.

The CDR3 extends over 16 amino acids. Germline V gene data show CDR1 as SEHNR and CDR2 as FQNEAQ (reference sequence). J was trimmed by 2 bases and V by 3 bases; bases with no gene match: 7. Per the original data handling: Amplification of reference gene primers provided the estimated nucleated cell counts. Assay used: immunoSEQ multiplex PCR; TCRdb lists only in-frame clones, some missing. That table gives V, J and clone size, and the DNA gave D and trimming. The repertoire holds 140,000 to 150,000 clones, with 78% as singletons. The V gene is TRBV7-9, the J gene TRBJ2-1, with TRBD2 matching 7 bases. The sequence came from a woman aged 55-75 years with acute or convalescent COVID-19. The specimen sequenced was peripheral blood. CDR3 sequence reads: CASSLTRDYTYNEQFF. CDR3 DNA: TGTGCCAGCAGCTTGACCCGGGACTATACCTACAATGAGCAGTTCTTC.